The next 18 T cell receptor beta chains were all read from a single sample in a study of radiotherapy plus CTLA-4 blockade in lung cancer. The data were produced by immunoSEQ multiplex PCR, yet TCRdb's version contains in-frame clones alone and is incomplete. Of about 80,000 clones in the sample, 78% were seen once. This material consisted of peripheral blood, taken from a patient treated with radiotherapy plus ipilimumab. These receptors were taken from a human donor with non-small cell lung cancer whose response to radiotherapy plus ipilimumab could not be evaluated. Some clones in this sample may be carry-over from other donors' samples.

This clone was detected a few times. The chain combines TRBV19 with TRBJ1-1; maybe TRBD1 (6 bases). Deletions cut 7 bases from V and 4 bases from J, with 13 bases between. Germline CDR1 is LNHDA and CDR2 is SQIVND (reference sequence). This CDR3 contains 13 residues. Here the CDR3 DNA reads TGTGCCAGTACCGGAAGGGGGAGCACTGAAGCTTTCTTT. Translation: CASTGRGSTEAFF. The whole variable domain, remainder taken from reference TRBV19 and TRBJ1-1, is DGGITQSPKYLFRKEGQNVTLSCEQNLNHDAMYWYRQDPGQGLRLIYYSQIVNDFQKGDIAEGYSVSREKKESFPLTVTSAQKNPTAFYLCASTGRGSTEAFFGQGTRLTVV.

The rearrangement links TRBV2 to TRBJ1-2, with D perhaps matching TRBD1 (6 bases). The CDR3 extends over 14 amino acids. The germline CDR1 and CDR2 sequences are SNHLY and FYNNEI. V gave up 8 bases and J gave up 2 bases, with 15 bases separating them. The DNA of the CDR3 is TGTGCCAGCCTGGGACAAAGATACAACTATGGCTACACCTTC. Amino acids: CASLGQRYNYGYTF. The full variable domain, in which reference TRBV2 and TRBJ1-2 provide the parts outside the CDR3, is EPEVTQTPSHQVTQMGQEVILRCVPISNHLYFYWYRQILGQKVEFLVSFYNNEISEKSEIFDDQFSVERPDGSNFTLKIRSTKLEDSAMYFCASLGQRYNYGYTFGSGTRLTVV.

The rearrangement joins TRBV27 to TRBJ1-6, with D uncertain. The V end lost 5 bases, the J end lost 7 bases, and 9 bases lay between the germline ends. Looked up from germline, CDR1 is MNHEY and CDR2 is SMNVEV (reference sequence). The CDR3 loop spans 13 amino acids. CDR3 sequence: CASSRPGNSPLHF. Here the CDR3 DNA reads TGTGCCAGCAGTCGGCCAGGAAATTCACCCCTCCACTTT.

This rearrangement joins TRBV5-1 to TRBJ1-3; D is perhaps TRBD1 (5 bases). CDR3 length: 14 amino acids. V was trimmed by 6 bases and J by 7 bases, leaving 17 bases between them. In germline, CDR1 is SGHRS, CDR2 YFSETQ. The CDR3 coding sequence is TGCGCCAGCAAATATTCGTCGGGGGTGAACACCATATATTTT. The encoded protein is CASKYSSGVNTIYF.

This clone was observed a few times. The chain joins TRBV27 to TRBJ2-7, with 8 nucleotides matching TRBD2. The junction had 10 bases not matched to a gene; V was cut back by 5 bases and J by 4 bases. This CDR3 region has 15 residues. Germline lookup yields CDR1 MNHEY and CDR2 SMNVEV (reference sequence). The CDR3 loop reads CASSEVGGAEYEQYF. The CDR3 nucleotides read TGTGCCAGCAGTGAGGTCGGGGGGGCCGAGTACGAGCAGTACTTC.

The CDR3 reads CASSQGDISTEAFF. The DNA of the CDR3 is TGTGCCAGCAGCCAGGGGGACATTTCCACTGAAGCTTTCTTT. The V gene is TRBV4-2, the J gene TRBJ1-1; D possibly corresponds to TRBD1 (6 bases). Trimming cost V 3 bases and J 4 bases, with 12 bases left between them. The CDR3 runs to 14 residues. Germline CDR1 LGHNA, CDR2 YNFKEQ.

J is TRBJ2-7 and V is TRBV6-5, with TRBD2 identical over 8 bases. The CDR3 consists of 15 residues. Germline V gene data show CDR1 as MNHEY and CDR2 as SVGAGI. The ends lost 4 bases at V and 0 bases at J; junction bases unmatched: 5. CDR3 in DNA: TGTGCCAGCAGTTTTAGCGGGGTCTACTCCTACGAGCAGTACTTC. It specifies CASSFSGVYSYEQYF.

The CDR3 nucleotides are TGTGCCAGCAGCCAGTTGACAGGGGAGTTGAATGGCTACACCTTC. As protein: CASSQLTGELNGYTF. The rearrangement joins TRBV21-1 to TRBJ1-2; the D call TRBD1 from the table was never checked on the DNA. TRBV21-1 is assigned pseudogene status. This CDR3 has 15 amino acids.

The table lists this clone with a few counts. DNA of the CDR3: TGTGCCAGCAGTTACGGACAGAGCTATGGCTACACCTTC. Translation: CASSYGQSYGYTF. The chain joins TRBV6-5 to TRBJ1-2; tentative D call: TRBD1 (6 bases). Per germline, CDR1 MNHEY and CDR2 SVGAGI. This CDR3 contains 13 residues. Trimming stripped 2 bases from V and 4 bases from J, with 8 bases between.

This clone appeared a single time. The V gene is TRBV2, the J gene TRBJ1-2, with TRBD1 matching 7 bases. CDR1 is SNHLY and CDR2 is FYNNEI in the germline V gene. This CDR3 contains 14 residues. Trimming removed 2 bases from V and 5 bases from J; junction bases left unmatched: 5. The chain's CDR3 is CASSEWTGLYGYTF. DNA of the CDR3: TGTGCCAGCAGTGAATGGACAGGACTGTATGGCTACACCTTC.

J is TRBJ2-7 and V is TRBV20-1; maybe TRBD1 (6 bases). V was shortened by 6 bases and J by 5 bases, with 11 bases between the two germline ends. The CDR3 length is 11 residues. The germline CDR1 and CDR2 sequences are DFQATT and SNEGSKA (reference sequence). The CDR3 region has the DNA TGCAGTGCCAATACAGGGAACGAGCAGTACTTC. It yields the protein CSANTGNEQYF.

The V and J genes are TRBV28 and TRBJ1-4, with 8 bases identical to TRBD1. V was pared by 5 bases and J by 4 bases, with 6 bases of the junction left unmatched. Germline values: CDR1 MDHEN, CDR2 SYDVKM. This CDR3 has 15 residues. The CDR3 here is CASSPYRGGNEKLFF. The DNA of the CDR3 is TGTGCCAGCAGTCCATACAGGGGGGGTAATGAAAAACTGTTTTTT.

The chain joins TRBV5-1 to TRBJ2-3; perhaps TRBD1 as D (6 bases). The CDR3 has 13 residues. Between the trimmed V and J ends, which lost 5 bases and 6 bases, there was a span of 13 bases. Germline loops: CDR1 SGHRS, CDR2 YFSETQ. The CDR3 region is CASSRWGRDTQYF. The DNA for the CDR3 is TGCGCCAGCAGTCGGTGGGGGCGGGATACGCAGTATTTT.

The J gene is TRBJ1-5, the V gene TRBV4-1; tentatively, D is TRBD1 (6 bases). The germline CDR1 and CDR2 sequences are MGHRA and YSYEKL. This CDR3 has 18 amino acids. V lost 0 bases and J lost 6, with 21 bases in between. CDR3 in amino acids: CASSQDQIRRGLGQPQHF. In DNA, the CDR3 is TGCGCCAGCAGCCAAGATCAAATCCGCAGGGGTCTCGGTCAGCCCCAGCATTTT.

The V call is TRBV6-5, the J call TRBJ2-5; D possibly corresponds to TRBD2 (6 bases). V was shortened by 7 bases and J by 3 bases, with 12 bases between the two germline ends. The CDR3 runs to 13 residues. From germline, CDR1 is MNHEY and CDR2 SVGAGI. The DNA of the CDR3 is TGTGCCAGCACCTGGAGGGCGGAAGAGACCCAGTACTTC. Protein sequence: CASTWRAEETQYF.

V is TRBV7-9 and J is TRBJ2-7; 12 nucleotides match TRBD1. CDR1 and CDR2 from the germline V gene are SEHNR and FQNEAQ (reference sequence). V lost 4 bases, J lost 5 bases, and 6 bases stayed unmatched. The CDR3 extends over 15 amino acids. CDR3 amino acids: CASSSWDRGRDEQYF. In DNA form, the CDR3 reads TGTGCCAGCAGCTCCTGGGACAGGGGGCGCGACGAGCAGTACTTC.

CDR3 amino acids: CASGQDYNSPLHF. CDR3 DNA sequence: TGTGCCAGCGGACAGGACTATAATTCACCCCTCCACTTT. The V gene is TRBV2, the J gene TRBJ1-6, with 7 bases matching TRBD1. The V gene end was trimmed by 8 bases and the J gene end by 3 bases; junction bases not matched to a gene: 1. The germline V gene encodes CDR1 SNHLY and CDR2 FYNNEI. The CDR3 has 13 amino acids.

This clone was counted between two and nine times. The chain combines TRBV4-3 with TRBJ1-6, with 7 bases lining up with TRBD1. Unmatched junction bases numbered 10, after V lost 0 bases and J lost 8 bases. Germline loops: CDR1 LGHNA, CDR2 YSLEER. The CDR3 totals 17 residues. CDR3 in DNA: TGCGCCAGCAGCCAAGAGAGCCGACAGGGTCGTTATTCACCCCTCCACTTT. Its translation is CASSQESRQGRYSPLHF.